This T cell receptor beta chain was observed in a study of Graves' ophthalmopathy and Graves' hyperthyroidism. Study-wide points: The model's ophthalmopathy progression predictions had roughly 65% sensitivity and 72% to 75% specificity.

This clonotype has ten or more counts. Its antigen is currently unknown. TCR beta CDR3 amplification used RNA transcripts. RT-PCR with HTBI primers came first, then second-round multiplex PCR. TCRdb reanalysed the multiplex PCR reads using MiXCR and keeps one entry per CDR3 protein. Among about 410,000 distinct CDR3 sequences listed, 15% to 20% were seen once. V was clipped by 7 bases and J by 1 base, with 14 bases between them. This CDR3 has 15 amino acids. CDR1 and CDR2 (germline): MDHEN, SYDVKM. The sample was peripheral blood. This chain links TRBV28 with TRBJ1-5, with D unresolved. This TCR was sampled from a woman under 30 with Graves' ophthalmopathy. This chain's CDR3 is CASTSRIGSNQPQHF. CDR3 coding DNA: TGTGCCAGCACCTCCCGGATAGGGAGCAATCAGCCCCAGCATTTT. Filled out from reference TRBV28 and TRBJ1-5, the complete variable domain reads DVKVTQSSRYLVKRTGEKVFLECVQDMDHENMFWYRQDPGLGLRLIYFSYDVKMKEKGDIPEGYSVSREKKERFSLILESASTNQTSMYLCASTSRIGSNQPQHFGDGTRLSIL.